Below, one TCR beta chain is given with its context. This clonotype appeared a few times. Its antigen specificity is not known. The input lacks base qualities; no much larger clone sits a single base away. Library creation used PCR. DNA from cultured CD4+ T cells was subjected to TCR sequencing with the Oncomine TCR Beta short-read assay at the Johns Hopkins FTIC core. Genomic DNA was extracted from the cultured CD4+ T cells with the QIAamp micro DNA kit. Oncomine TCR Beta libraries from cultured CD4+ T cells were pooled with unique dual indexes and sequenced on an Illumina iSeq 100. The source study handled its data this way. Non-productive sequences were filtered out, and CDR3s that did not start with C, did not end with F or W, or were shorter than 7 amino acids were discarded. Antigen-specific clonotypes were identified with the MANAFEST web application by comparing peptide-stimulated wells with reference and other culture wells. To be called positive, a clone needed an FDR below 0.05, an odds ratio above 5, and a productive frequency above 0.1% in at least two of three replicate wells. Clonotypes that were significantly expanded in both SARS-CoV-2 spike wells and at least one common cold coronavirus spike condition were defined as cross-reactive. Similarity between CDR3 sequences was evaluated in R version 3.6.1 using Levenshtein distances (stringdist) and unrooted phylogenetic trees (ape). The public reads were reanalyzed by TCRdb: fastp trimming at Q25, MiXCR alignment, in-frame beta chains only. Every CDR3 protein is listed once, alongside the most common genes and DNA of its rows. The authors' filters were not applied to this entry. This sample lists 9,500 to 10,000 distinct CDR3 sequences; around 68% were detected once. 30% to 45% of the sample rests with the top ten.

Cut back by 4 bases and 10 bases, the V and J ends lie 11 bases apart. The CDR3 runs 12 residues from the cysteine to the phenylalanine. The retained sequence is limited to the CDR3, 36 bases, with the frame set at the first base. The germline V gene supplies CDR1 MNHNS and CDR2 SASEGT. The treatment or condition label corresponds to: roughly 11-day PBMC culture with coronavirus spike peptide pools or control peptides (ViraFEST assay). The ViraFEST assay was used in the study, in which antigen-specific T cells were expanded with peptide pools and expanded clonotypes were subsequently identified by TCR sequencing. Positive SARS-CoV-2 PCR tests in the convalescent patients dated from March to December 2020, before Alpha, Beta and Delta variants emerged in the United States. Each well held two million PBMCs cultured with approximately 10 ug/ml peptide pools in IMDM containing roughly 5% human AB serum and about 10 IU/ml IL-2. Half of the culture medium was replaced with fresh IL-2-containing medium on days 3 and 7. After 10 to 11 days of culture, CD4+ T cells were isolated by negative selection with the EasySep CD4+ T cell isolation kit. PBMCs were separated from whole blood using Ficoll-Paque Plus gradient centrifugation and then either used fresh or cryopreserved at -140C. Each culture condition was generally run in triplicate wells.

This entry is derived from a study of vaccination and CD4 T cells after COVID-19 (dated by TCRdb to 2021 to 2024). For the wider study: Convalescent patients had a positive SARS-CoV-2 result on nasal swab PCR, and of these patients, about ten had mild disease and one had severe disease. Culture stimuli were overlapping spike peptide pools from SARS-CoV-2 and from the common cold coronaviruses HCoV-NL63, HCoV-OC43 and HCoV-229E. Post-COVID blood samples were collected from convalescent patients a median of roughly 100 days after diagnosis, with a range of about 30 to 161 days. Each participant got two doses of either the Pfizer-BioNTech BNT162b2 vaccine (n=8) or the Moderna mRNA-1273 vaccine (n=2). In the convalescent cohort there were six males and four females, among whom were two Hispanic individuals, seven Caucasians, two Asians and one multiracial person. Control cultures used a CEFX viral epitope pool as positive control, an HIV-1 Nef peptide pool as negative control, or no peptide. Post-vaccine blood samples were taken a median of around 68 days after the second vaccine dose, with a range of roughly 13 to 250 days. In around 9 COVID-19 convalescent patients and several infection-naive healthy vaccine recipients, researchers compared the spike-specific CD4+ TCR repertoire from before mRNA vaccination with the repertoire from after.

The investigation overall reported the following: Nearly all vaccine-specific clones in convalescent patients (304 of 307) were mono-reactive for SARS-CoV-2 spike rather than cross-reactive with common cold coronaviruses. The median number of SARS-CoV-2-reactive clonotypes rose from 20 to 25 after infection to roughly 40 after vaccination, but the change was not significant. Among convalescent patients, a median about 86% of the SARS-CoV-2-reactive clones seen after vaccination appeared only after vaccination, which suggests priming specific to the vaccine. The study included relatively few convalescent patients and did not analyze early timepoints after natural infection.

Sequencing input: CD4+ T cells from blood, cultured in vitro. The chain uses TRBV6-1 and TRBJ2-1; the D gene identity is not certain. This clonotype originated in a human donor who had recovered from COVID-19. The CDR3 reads CASSGRGVEQFF. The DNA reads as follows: TGTGCCAGCAGTGGAAGAGGAGTCGAGCAGTTCTTC.